Reported below is one T cell receptor beta chain. The record originates from a study of shared clonotypes between healthy human individuals. The germline V and J ends were trimmed by 3 bases and 3 bases, with 13 bases remaining between them. The germline gives CDR1 SGHDT, CDR2 YYEEEE. The CDR3 is made up of 15 amino acids. Produced via immunoSEQ multiplex PCR; TCRdb's table is partial and in-frame only. The sample lists 400,000 to 600,000 clones; roughly 95% were seen once. This TCR was recovered from a young woman in good health. The chain couples TRBV5-6 to TRBJ1-3; D may be TRBD1 (5 bases). Input material: naive CD4+ T cells sorted from blood. Subset noted: CD45RA+ positively selected. The CDR3 loop reads CASSSHGAVGNTIYF. As DNA, the CDR3 is TGTGCCAGCAGCTCCCATGGGGCAGTTGGAAACACCATATATTTT.